Below are 13 T cell receptor beta chains sequenced from a single sample in a study of beta chain features in type 1 diabetes. The antigens for these receptors are not known. Study-level findings and limits: For Type 1 diabetes patients, all four CD4+ subsets carried TCRB CDR3s that were moderately but significantly shorter.

The investigators reverse transcribed all of the isolated RNA, so they sequenced expressed TCRB transcripts. Using immunoSEQ multiplex PCR, the repertoire was profiled, and TCRdb retains in-frame clones only, with some absent. Among about 340,000 clones, roughly a tenth were seen once, and the ten largest hold approximately 1%. The sequencing sample was made of central memory CD4+ T cells from blood. These receptors all come from a man between 25 and 39 years old with type 1 diabetes.

J is TRBJ2-5 and V is TRBV6-5, with TRBD1 as a possible D gene (6 bases). The CDR3 is 13 residues long. Looked up from germline, CDR1 is MNHEY and CDR2 is SVGAGI. V lost 5 bases and J lost 2, with 9 bases in between. CDR3 in amino acids: CASSGTLQETQYF. For the CDR3, the DNA is TGTGCCAGCAGTGGGACACTACAAGAGACCCAGTACTTC.

This clone was counted between two and nine times. This chain joins TRBV9 and TRBJ1-1, with D hard to call. Trimming took off 2 bases at V and 0 bases at J, with 8 bases between the two ends. CDR3 length: 14 residues. CDR1 is SGDLS, CDR2 YYNGEE, per germline. The CDR3 DNA sequence: TGTGCCAGCAGCGTTGGAGGAATGAACACTGAAGCTTTCTTT. It specifies CASSVGGMNTEAFF.

The table lists this clone with a few counts. The chain has TRBV7-2 and TRBJ1-2, with D unclear. The V end was cut by 6 bases, the J end by 0 bases, with 11 bases between. The CDR3 is made up of 14 amino acids. Germline CDR1 is SGHTA and CDR2 is FQGNSA. CDR3 region: CASRSGGSNYGYTF. CDR3 bases: TGTGCCAGCAGAAGTGGAGGGTCTAACTATGGCTACACCTTC.

The rearrangement uses TRBV4-3 and TRBJ2-5; possibly TRBD1 or TRBD2 for D (6 bases each). The CDR3 is 14 residues long. Deletions cut 0 bases from V and 5 bases from J, with 10 bases between. The germline gives CDR1 LGHNA, CDR2 YSLEER. CDR3 bases: TGCGCCAGCAGCCAAGATCGAGGGGGGGAGACCCAGTACTTC. It yields the protein CASSQDRGGETQYF.

This clone came up many times. The rearrangement links TRBV6-6 to TRBJ2-7, with 11 bases matching TRBD2. Trimming took 0 bases from V and 5 from J; bases not matched to a gene: 6. Germline CDR1 is MNHNY and CDR2 is SVGAGI (reference sequence). The CDR3 is 16 amino acids. The CDR3 spells CASSYSISGGEDEQYF. CDR3 sequence (DNA): TGTGCCAGCAGTTACTCTATTAGCGGGGGGGAGGACGAGCAGTACTTC.

The sample holds a few counts of this clone. This chain connects TRBV14 to TRBJ1-1; D may be TRBD1 (5 bases). Germline V CDR1 and CDR2: SGHDN, FVKESK. This CDR3 has 16 amino acids. V lost 0 bases and J lost 0, with 11 bases in between. CDR3: CASSQDLGTVNTEAFF. The CDR3 DNA reads TGTGCCAGCAGCCAAGATCTTGGGACGGTGAACACTGAAGCTTTCTTT.

The chain recombines TRBV29-1 with TRBJ2-3; D is uncertain. This CDR3 is built from 15 residues. V lost 2 bases and J lost 3, with 15 bases in between. Germline CDR1 is SQVTM and CDR2 is ANQGSEA. CDR3 region: CSVERTPRGTDTQYF. The CDR3 nucleotides are TGCAGCGTTGAAAGAACACCTCGTGGGACAGATACGCAGTATTTT.

There are a few counts of this clone. The rearrangement uses TRBV6-6 and TRBJ2-5; 8 bases match TRBD2. The length of the CDR3 is 15 residues. V dropped 2 bases and J dropped 5; count of bases not matched to a gene: 7. Germline assignment: CDR1 MNHNY and CDR2 SVGAGI (reference sequence). CDR3 amino acids: CASSYGLAGGETQYF. For the CDR3, the DNA is TGTGCCAGCAGTTACGGCCTAGCGGGTGGGGAGACCCAGTACTTC.

This clone has just a few counts. The chain carries TRBV11-2 and TRBJ2-5, with D maybe TRBD1 (5 bases). Germline V gives CDR1 SGHAT, CDR2 FQNNGV. Deletions cut 2 bases from V and 4 bases from J, with 14 bases between. CDR3 length: 15 residues. For the CDR3, the DNA is TGTGCCAGCAGCTTACAGGGTTCTTACGGAGAGACCCAGTACTTC. Translated: CASSLQGSYGETQYF.

The chain combines TRBV5-6 with TRBJ2-4; 7 nucleotides align to TRBD1. Germline assignment: CDR1 SGHDT and CDR2 YYEEEE. V shed 1 base, J shed 8 bases, and the junction held 9 bases outside the gene matches. The CDR3 totals 15 residues. CDR3 nucleotides: TGTGCCAGCAGCTTGTTTAACAGGGGTTCTGACATTCAGTACTTC. It codes for CASSLFNRGSDIQYF.

This clone has just a few counts. The chain links TRBV6-6 to TRBJ2-7, with 9 bases lining up with TRBD1. The V gene's germline CDR1 is MNHNY and CDR2 SVGAGI (reference sequence). Trimming took 6 bases from V and 5 from J; bases not matched to a gene: 8. This CDR3 has 14 residues. The CDR3 DNA sequence: TGTGCCAGCAGGTATCCGGGACAGGGAGACGAGCAGTACTTC. Translated: CASRYPGQGDEQYF.

The chain couples TRBV2 to TRBJ1-1; no clear D gene. The V end lost 1 base, the J end lost 11 bases, and 11 bases lay between the germline ends. The germline V gene encodes CDR1 SNHLY and CDR2 FYNNEI. This CDR3 has 12 residues. In DNA, the CDR3 is TGTGCCAGCAGTGAAGAGTACGGTGGGGCTTTCTTT. Translating it yields CASSEEYGGAFF.

The chain is built from TRBV9 and TRBJ2-5; no clear D gene. Trimming shortened V by 2 bases and J by 3 bases, and 5 bases separated the two germline ends. Per germline, CDR1 SGDLS and CDR2 YYNGEE. This CDR3 contains 12 residues. The CDR3 loop is CASSVTEETQYF. The CDR3 DNA reads TGTGCCAGCAGCGTTACAGAAGAGACCCAGTACTTC.